This T cell receptor beta chain was captured by sequencing in a study of blood T cell repertoires in COVID-19. This clone has only one observation. V lost 4 bases and J lost 5, with 15 bases in between. This CDR3 spans 14 amino acids. Per the germline V gene, CDR1 is SGHRS and CDR2 is YFSETQ. TCRdb's copy holds only in-frame clones and misses some; the assay was immunoSEQ multiplex PCR. Among about 310,000 clones listed, 85% were seen once. This sequence originates from a woman in her 30s who had been exposed to COVID-19. The rearrangement links TRBV5-1 to TRBJ2-5; TRBD1 might be the D (6 bases). What was sequenced was PBMCs or T cells enriched from blood (not recorded which). This chain's CDR3 is CASSTRTGLETQYF. As DNA, the CDR3 is TGCGCCAGCAGCACCCGAACAGGGTTGGAGACCCAGTACTTC.